This T cell receptor beta chain was obtained from a study of blood T cell repertoires in COVID-19. The CDR3 has 14 residues. V dropped 1 base and J dropped 10; count of bases not matched to a gene: 3. The V gene's germline CDR1 is SGHAT and CDR2 FQNNGV. Some clones are missing from TCRdb's copy, which holds only in-frame ones; the method was immunoSEQ multiplex PCR. The sample consists of around 190,000 clones, about four fifths of them appearing once. The clonotype was recovered from a man aged 65-85 years with active or convalescent COVID-19. Sequenced input: peripheral blood. V is TRBV11-2 and J is TRBJ2-2, with 10 bases that match TRBD2. In DNA, the CDR3 is TGTGCCAGCAGCTTAGGGCTAGCGGGGGAGGAGCTGTTTTTT. Translation gives CASSLGLAGEELFF.